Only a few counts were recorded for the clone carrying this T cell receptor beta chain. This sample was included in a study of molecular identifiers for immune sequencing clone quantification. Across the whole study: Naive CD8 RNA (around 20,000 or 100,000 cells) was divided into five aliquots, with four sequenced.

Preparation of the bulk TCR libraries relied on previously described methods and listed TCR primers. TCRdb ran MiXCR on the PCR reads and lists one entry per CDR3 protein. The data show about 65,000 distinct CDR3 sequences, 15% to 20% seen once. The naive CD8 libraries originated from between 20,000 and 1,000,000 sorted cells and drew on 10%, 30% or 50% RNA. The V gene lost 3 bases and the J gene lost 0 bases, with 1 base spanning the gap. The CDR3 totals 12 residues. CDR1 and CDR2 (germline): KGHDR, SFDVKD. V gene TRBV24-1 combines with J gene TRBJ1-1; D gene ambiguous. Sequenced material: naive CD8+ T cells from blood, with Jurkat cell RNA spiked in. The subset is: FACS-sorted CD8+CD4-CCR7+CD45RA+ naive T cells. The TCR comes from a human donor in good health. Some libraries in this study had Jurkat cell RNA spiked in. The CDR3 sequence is CATSDLNTEAFF. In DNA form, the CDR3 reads TGTGCCACCAGTGATCTGAACACTGAAGCTTTCTTT.